This T cell receptor beta chain was identified during a study of patients and donors after allogeneic stem cell transplantation. CDR1 and CDR2 from the germline V gene are SGHTA and FQGNSA. There are 12 residues in the CDR3. V lost 2 bases and J lost 6, with 5 bases in between. MiXCR was run by TCRdb on the RT-PCR reads, yielding one entry per CDR3 protein. Of about 110,000 distinct CDR3 sequences detected, around 38% appear once; the ten largest clones hold around 25%. The chain carries TRBV7-2 and TRBJ2-1; D is unclear. The sequencing sample was made of blood, either unsorted or a sorted T cell fraction (not recorded which). The TCR comes from a human donor who was either an allogeneic HSCT recipient or a stem cell or donor lymphocyte infusion donor (not recorded which). It is not recorded whose cells these are; they may come from a transplant donor. As DNA, the CDR3 is TGTGCCAGCAGCTTACACTTCAATGAGCAGTTCTTC. Its translation is CASSLHFNEQFF.